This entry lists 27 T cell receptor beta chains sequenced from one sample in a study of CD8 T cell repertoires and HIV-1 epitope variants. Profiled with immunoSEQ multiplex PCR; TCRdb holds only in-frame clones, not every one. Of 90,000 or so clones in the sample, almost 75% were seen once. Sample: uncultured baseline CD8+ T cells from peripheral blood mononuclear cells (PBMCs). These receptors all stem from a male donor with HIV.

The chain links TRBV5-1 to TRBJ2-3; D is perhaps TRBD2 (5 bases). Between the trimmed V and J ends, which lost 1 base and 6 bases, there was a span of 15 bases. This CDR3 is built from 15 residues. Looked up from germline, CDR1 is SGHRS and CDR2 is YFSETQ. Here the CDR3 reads CASSLKREIGDTQYF. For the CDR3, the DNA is TGCGCCAGCAGCTTGAAAAGGGAGATTGGGGATACGCAGTATTTT.

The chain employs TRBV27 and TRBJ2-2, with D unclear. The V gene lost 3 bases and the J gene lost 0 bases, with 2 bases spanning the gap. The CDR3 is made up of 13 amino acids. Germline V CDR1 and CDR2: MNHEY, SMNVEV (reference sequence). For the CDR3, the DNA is TGTGCCAGCAGTTTCGCGAACACCGGGGAGCTGTTTTTT. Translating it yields CASSFANTGELFF.

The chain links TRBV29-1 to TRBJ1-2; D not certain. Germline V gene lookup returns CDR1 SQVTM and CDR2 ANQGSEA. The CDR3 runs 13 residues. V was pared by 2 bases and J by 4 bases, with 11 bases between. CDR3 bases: TGCAGCGTTGAAAGGAAAGGCACCTATGGCTACACCTTC. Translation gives CSVERKGTYGYTF.

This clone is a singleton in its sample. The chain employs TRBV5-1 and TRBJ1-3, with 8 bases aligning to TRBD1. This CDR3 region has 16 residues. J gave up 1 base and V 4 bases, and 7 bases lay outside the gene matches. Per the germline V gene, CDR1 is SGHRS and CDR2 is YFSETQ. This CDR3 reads CASSPTGDASGNTIYF. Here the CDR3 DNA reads TGCGCCAGCAGCCCGACAGGGGACGCGTCTGGAAACACCATATATTTT.

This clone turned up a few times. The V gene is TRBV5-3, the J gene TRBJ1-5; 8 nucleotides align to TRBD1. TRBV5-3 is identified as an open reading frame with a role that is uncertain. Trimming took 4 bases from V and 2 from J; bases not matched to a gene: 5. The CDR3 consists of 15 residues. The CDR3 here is CARSGPGQGNQPQHF. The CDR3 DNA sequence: TGTGCCAGAAGCGGACCGGGACAGGGCAATCAGCCCCAGCATTTT.

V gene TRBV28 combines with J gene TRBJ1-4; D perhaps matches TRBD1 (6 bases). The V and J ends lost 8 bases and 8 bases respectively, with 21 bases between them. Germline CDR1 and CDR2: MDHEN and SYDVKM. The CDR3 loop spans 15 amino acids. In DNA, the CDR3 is TGTGCCAGCGGGGGCCCGTCGGGAGAGGGAGAAAAACTGTTTTTT. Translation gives CASGGPSGEGEKLFF.

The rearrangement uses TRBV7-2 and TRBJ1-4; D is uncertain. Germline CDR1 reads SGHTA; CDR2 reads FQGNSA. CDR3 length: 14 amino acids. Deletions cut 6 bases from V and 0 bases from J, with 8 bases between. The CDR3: CASSLSPTNEKLFF. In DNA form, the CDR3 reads TGTGCCAGCAGTCTAAGTCCAACTAATGAAAAACTGTTTTTT.

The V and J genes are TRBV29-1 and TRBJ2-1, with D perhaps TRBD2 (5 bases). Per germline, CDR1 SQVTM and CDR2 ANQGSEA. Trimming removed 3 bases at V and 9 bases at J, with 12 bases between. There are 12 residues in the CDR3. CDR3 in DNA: TGCAGCGTTGATTCGCGGGCCAGTGAGCAGTTCTTC. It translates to CSVDSRASEQFF.

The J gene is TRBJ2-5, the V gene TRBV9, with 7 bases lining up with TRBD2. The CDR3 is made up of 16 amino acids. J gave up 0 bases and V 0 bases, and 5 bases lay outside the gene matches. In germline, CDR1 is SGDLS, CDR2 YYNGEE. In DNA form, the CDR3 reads TGTGCCAGCAGCGTAGCTGAGCGGGGCTACCAAGAGACCCAGTACTTC. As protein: CASSVAERGYQETQYF. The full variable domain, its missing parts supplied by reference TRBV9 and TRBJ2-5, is DSGVTQTPKHLITATGQRVTLRCSPRSGDLSVYWYQQSLDQGLQFLIQYYNGEERAKGNILERFSAQQFPDLHSELNLSSLELGDSALYFCASSVAERGYQETQYFGPGTRLLVL.

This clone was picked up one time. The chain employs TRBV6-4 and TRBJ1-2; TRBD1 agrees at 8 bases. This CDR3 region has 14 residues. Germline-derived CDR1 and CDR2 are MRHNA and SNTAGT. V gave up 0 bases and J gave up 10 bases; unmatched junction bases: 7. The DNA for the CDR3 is TGTGCCAGCAGTGACTCCGGGACAGGAATGGACTACACCTTC. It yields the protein CASSDSGTGMDYTF.

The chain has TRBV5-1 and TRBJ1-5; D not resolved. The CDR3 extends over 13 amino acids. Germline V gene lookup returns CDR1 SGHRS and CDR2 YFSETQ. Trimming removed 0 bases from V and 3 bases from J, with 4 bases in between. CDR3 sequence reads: CASSLGNNQPQHF. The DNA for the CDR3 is TGCGCCAGCAGCTTGGGGAACAATCAGCCCCAGCATTTT. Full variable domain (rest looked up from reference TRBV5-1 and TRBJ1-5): KAGVTQTPRYLIKTRGQQVTLSCSPISGHRSVSWYQQTPGQGLQFLFEYFSETQRNKGNFPGRFSGRQFSNSRSEMNVSTLELGDSALYLCASSLGNNQPQHFGDGTRLSIL.

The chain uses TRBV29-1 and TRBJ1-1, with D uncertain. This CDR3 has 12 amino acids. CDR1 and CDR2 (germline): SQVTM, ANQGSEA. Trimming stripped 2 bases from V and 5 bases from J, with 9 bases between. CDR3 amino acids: CSVEHEGTEAFF. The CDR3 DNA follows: TGCAGCGTTGAACACGAAGGGACTGAAGCTTTCTTT. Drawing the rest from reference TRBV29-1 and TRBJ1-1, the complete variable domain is SAVISQKPSRDICQRGTSLTIQCQVDSQVTMMFWYRQQPGQSLTLIATANQGSEATYESGFVIDKFPISRPNLTFSTLTVSNMSPEDSSIYLCSVEHEGTEAFFGQGTRLTVV.

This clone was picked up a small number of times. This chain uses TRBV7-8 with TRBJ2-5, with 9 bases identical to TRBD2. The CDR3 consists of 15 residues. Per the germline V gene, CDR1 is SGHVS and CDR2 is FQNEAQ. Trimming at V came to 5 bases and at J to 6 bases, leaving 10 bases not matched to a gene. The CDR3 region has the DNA TGTGCCAGCAGCCCCCAGGTTAGCGGGAGTAAGACCCAGTACTTC. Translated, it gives CASSPQVSGSKTQYF.

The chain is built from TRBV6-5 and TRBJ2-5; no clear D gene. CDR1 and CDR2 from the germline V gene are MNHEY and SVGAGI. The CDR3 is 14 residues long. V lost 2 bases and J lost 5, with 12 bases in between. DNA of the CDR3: TGTGCCAGCAGTTACGGACGGCCCGCGGAGACCCAGTACTTC. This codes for CASSYGRPAETQYF.

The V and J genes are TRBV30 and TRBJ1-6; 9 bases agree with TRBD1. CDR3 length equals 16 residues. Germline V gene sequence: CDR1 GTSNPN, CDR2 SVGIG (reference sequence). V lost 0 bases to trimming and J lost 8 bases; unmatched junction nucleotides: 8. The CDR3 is CAWSVRAGQGYSPLHF. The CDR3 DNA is TGTGCCTGGAGTGTACGGGCGGGACAGGGCTATTCACCCCTCCACTTT. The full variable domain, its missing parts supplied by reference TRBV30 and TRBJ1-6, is SQTIHQWPATLVQPVGSPLSLECTVEGTSNPNLYWYRQAAGRGLQLLFYSVGIGQISSEVPQNLSASRPQDRQFILSSKKLLLSDSGFYLCAWSVRAGQGYSPLHFGNGTRLTVT.

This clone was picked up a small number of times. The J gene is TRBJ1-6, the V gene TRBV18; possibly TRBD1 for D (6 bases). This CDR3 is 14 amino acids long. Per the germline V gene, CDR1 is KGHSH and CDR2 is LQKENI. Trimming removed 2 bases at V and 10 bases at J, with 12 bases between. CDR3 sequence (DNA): TGTGCCAGCTCACCAACGGGGGCAGAATCACCCCTCCACTTT. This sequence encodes CASSPTGAESPLHF.

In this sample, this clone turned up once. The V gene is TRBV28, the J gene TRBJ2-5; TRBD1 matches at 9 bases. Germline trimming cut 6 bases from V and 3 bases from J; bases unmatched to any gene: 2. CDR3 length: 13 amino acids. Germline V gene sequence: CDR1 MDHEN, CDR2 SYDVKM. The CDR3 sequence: CASRTGGEETQYF. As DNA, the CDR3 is TGTGCCAGCAGGACAGGGGGGGAAGAGACCCAGTACTTC.

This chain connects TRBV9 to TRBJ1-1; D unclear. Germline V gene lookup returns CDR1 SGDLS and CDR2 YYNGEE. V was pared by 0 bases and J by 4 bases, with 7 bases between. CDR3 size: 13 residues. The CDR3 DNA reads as TGTGCCAGCAGCGTAGGTGGGCCCACTGAAGCTTTCTTT. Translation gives CASSVGGPTEAFF. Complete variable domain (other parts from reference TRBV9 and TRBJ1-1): DSGVTQTPKHLITATGQRVTLRCSPRSGDLSVYWYQQSLDQGLQFLIQYYNGEERAKGNILERFSAQQFPDLHSELNLSSLELGDSALYFCASSVGGPTEAFFGQGTRLTVV.

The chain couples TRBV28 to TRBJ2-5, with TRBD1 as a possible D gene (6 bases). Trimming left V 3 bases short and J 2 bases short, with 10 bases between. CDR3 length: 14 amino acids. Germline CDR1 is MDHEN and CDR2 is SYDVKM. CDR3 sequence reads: CASSFGDTQETQYF. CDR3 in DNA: TGTGCCAGCAGTTTTGGGGACACACAAGAGACCCAGTACTTC.

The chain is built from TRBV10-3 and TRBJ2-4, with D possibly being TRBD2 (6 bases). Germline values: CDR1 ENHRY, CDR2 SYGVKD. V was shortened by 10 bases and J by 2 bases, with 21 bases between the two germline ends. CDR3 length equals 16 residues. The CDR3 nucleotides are TGTGCCACCATGAAGGAGCGGGTGGGGACCAAAAACATTCAGTACTTC. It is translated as CATMKERVGTKNIQYF.

CDR3 in DNA: TGTGCCAGCTCACCACCCGGCGCGGGCCTCACTGAAGCTTTCTTT. Its protein product is CASSPPGAGLTEAFF. The J gene is TRBJ1-1, the V gene TRBV18; no definite D call. Germline V CDR1 and CDR2: KGHSH, LQKENI. Trimming took off 0 bases at V and 4 bases at J, with 12 bases between the two ends. The CDR3 is 15 amino acids.

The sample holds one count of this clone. The CDR3 is CASSPVTGNTGELFF. The CDR3 bases are TGTGCCAGCAGCCCGGTGACAGGGAACACCGGGGAGCTGTTTTTT. J is TRBJ2-2 and V is TRBV5-8; weak D call: TRBD1 (6 bases). The V end lost 4 bases, the J end lost 1 base, and 11 bases lay between the germline ends. Germline V CDR1 and CDR2: SGHTS, YDEGEE. There are 15 residues in the CDR3.

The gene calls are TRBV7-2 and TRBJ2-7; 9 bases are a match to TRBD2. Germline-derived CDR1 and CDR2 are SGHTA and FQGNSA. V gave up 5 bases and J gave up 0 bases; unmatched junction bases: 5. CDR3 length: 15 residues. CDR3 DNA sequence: TGTGCCAGCAGCCAGCGGGGGGACAGCTCCTACGAGCAGTACTTC. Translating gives CASSQRGDSSYEQYF.

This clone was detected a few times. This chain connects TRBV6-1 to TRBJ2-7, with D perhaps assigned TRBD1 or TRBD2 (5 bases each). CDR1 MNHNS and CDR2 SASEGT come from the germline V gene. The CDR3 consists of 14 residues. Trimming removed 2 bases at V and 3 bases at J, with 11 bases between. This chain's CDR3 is CASSELGDLYEQYF. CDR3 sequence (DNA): TGTGCCAGCAGTGAACTTGGGGACCTCTACGAGCAGTACTTC.

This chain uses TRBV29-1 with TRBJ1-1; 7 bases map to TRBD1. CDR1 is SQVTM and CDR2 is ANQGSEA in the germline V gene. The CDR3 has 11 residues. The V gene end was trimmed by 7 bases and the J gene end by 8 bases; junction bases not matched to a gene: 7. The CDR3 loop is CSGNRGREAFF. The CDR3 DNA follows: TGCAGCGGTAACAGGGGCAGAGAAGCTTTCTTT.

In DNA, the CDR3 is TGTGCCAGCAGTTTAAGACAGGGGCATGGCTACACCTTC. Amino acid sequence: CASSLRQGHGYTF. V and J are TRBV27 and TRBJ1-2, with 8 bases lining up with TRBD1. The trim removed 2 bases at V and 6 bases at J, leaving 2 bases unmatched. CDR3 size: 13 residues. The germline V gene encodes CDR1 MNHEY and CDR2 SMNVEV (reference sequence).

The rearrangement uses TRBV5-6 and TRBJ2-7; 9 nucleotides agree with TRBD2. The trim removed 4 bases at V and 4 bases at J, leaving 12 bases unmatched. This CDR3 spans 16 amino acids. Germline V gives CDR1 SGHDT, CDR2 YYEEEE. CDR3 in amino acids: CASSDEPIAGVYEQYF. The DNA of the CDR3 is TGTGCCAGCAGCGATGAACCGATAGCGGGGGTGTACGAGCAGTACTTC.